Sequencing of this T cell receptor (beta chain) was carried out in a study of blood T cell repertoires in COVID-19. Study background: The United States, Italy and Spain provided the acute and convalescent COVID-19 samples.

J was trimmed by 4 bases and V by 5 bases; bases with no gene match: 11. CDR3 length: 17 residues. In germline, CDR1 is SGHTA, CDR2 FQGNSA. During active infection, Seattle patients enrolled and were then monitored through disease. Here immunoSEQ multiplex PCR was the method, and the copy in TCRdb shows in-frame clones only, minus some. The profile shows some 110,000 clones, more than 70% of them singletons. Sequenced: peripheral blood. This TCR came from a woman of 80 years or more with COVID-19, enrolled during active disease. The chain has TRBV7-2 and TRBJ2-1, with 10 nucleotides matching TRBD2. CDR3 protein: CASSRFSGTSEYNEQFF. The CDR3 DNA reads TGTGCCAGCAGCCGTTTCAGTGGGACTAGCGAGTACAATGAGCAGTTCTTC.